The 27 T cell receptor beta chains in this list originate from one sample, sequenced in a study of blood T cells in healthy people across ages. Next came a second PCR, run for roughly 6 to 11 cycles, which used a sample-barcoded 5' primer along with a J-beta primer mix. A single record per CDR3 protein comes from TCRdb applying MiXCR to the 5' RACE reads. The table has around 900,000 distinct CDR3 sequences, just over 50% seen once. Sequencing used blood. These receptors were obtained from a woman aged 55-70 years in good health.

This chain connects TRBV27 to TRBJ2-3; TRBD2 aligns across 10 bases. J lost 4 bases, V lost 4 bases, and 20 bases had no gene match. The CDR3 length is 20 residues. The germline V gene has CDR1 MNHEY and CDR2 SMNVEV (reference sequence). The CDR3 DNA sequence: TGTGCCAGCAGTTCCCGGGGAGCTAGCGGGAGAAGTATTAGCCCAGATACGCAGTATTTT. Amino acid sequence: CASSSRGASGRSISPDTQYF.

The chain is built from TRBV29-1 and TRBJ1-2; 7 bases fit TRBD1. Germline trimming cut 7 bases from V and 0 bases from J; bases unmatched to any gene: 2. CDR3 length: 12 amino acids. Per the germline V gene, CDR1 is SQVTM and CDR2 is ANQGSEA. The CDR3 nucleotides read TGCAGCGCAGGGACAGCTAACTATGGCTACACCTTC. Its translation is CSAGTANYGYTF.

CDR3 DNA sequence: TGTGCCAGCAGCGGGGGGTTTTTTATCATTCAGTACTTC. Encoded protein: CASSGGFFIIQYF. This sequence joins TRBV28 and TRBJ2-4; 7 bases align to TRBD2. This CDR3 spans 13 amino acids. The V and J ends lost 6 bases and 9 bases, in that order; junction bases with no gene match: 8. From germline, CDR1 is MDHEN and CDR2 SYDVKM.

This clonotype was picked up a small number of times. The V gene is TRBV4-1, the J gene TRBJ2-7, with D possibly TRBD2 on 6 matching bases. CDR3 size: 13 residues. V was trimmed by 1 base and J by 4 bases, leaving 8 bases between them. Germline CDR1 reads MGHRA; CDR2 reads YSYEKL. CDR3 coding DNA: TGCGCCAGCAGCCAAGGGACTACTTACGAGCAGTACTTC. Translation gives CASSQGTTYEQYF.

This sequence joins TRBV7-8 and TRBJ2-5; 10 positions agree with TRBD2. V shed 0 bases, J shed 4 bases, and the junction held 8 bases outside the gene matches. CDR3 size: 17 residues. The germline gives CDR1 SGHVS, CDR2 FQNEAQ. The CDR3 nucleotides read TGTGCCAGCAGCTTAGCGGGCGGGCTAGCGGGAGCAGAGACCCAGTACTTC. Translating gives CASSLAGGLAGAETQYF.

This clonotype was recorded only once. The chain recombines TRBV18 with TRBJ1-1, with a weak D call TRBD1 (6 bases). V gave up 3 bases and J gave up 0 bases, with 14 bases separating them. CDR3 length: 16 residues. The germline gives CDR1 KGHSH, CDR2 LQKENI. The CDR3 nucleotides read TGTGCCAGCTCACCTTCCGGGACACCGATGAACACTGAAGCTTTCTTT. Translation: CASSPSGTPMNTEAFF. The complete variable domain, with remaining parts taken from reference TRBV18 and TRBJ1-1, reads NAGVMQNPRHLVRRRGQEARLRCSPMKGHSHVYWYRQLPEEGLKFMVYLQKENIIDESGMPKERFSAEFPKEGPSILRIQQVVRGDSAAYFCASSPSGTPMNTEAFFGQGTRLTVV.

This chain links TRBV20-1 with TRBJ2-1; tentative D call: TRBD2 (6 bases). The CDR3 loop spans 15 amino acids. V dropped 1 base and J dropped 7 bases, with 17 bases sitting between them. CDR1 and CDR2 (germline): DFQATT, SNEGSKA (reference sequence). DNA for the CDR3: TGCAGTGCTAGAGCGGGAGAAGGTGATTATAATGAGCAGTTCTTC. It specifies CSARAGEGDYNEQFF.

The chain combines TRBV7-6 with TRBJ2-1, with D possibly being TRBD2 (8 bases). This CDR3 is built from 19 residues. The germline CDR1 and CDR2 sequences are SGHVS and FNYEAQ. Deletions cut 3 bases from V and 6 bases from J, with 27 bases between. CDR3 coding DNA: TGTGCCAGCAGCTTGAGTAAGGGGGCGCTAGGCGGGAGGTCCAATGAGCAGTTCTTC. As protein: CASSLSKGALGGRSNEQFF.

Note on this clonotype: A much larger clone sits a single nucleotide away, making a read error possible. This chain links TRBV14 with TRBJ2-5; D is possibly TRBD2 (5 bases). Germline lookup yields CDR1 SGHDN and CDR2 FVKESK. The ends were cut back, 1 base at V and 11 bases at J, with 14 bases in the middle. The CDR3 extends over 13 amino acids. In DNA, the CDR3 is TGTGCCAGCAGCCAAGCGAGGGCGTGGATGCAGTACTTC. Translating it yields CASSQARAWMQYF.

The V call is TRBV7-2, the J call TRBJ1-2, with D unresolved. From germline, CDR1 is SGHTA and CDR2 FQGNSA. V was clipped by 5 bases and J by 7 bases, with 20 bases between them. The CDR3 spans 15 residues. The DNA of the CDR3 is TGTGCCAGCAGCCCCGGGAGGGAGGTTGGGAGTGGCTACACCTTC. Its protein is CASSPGREVGSGYTF. Full variable domain (missing parts from reference TRBV7-2 and TRBJ1-2): GAGVSQSPSNKVTEKGKDVELRCDPISGHTALYWYRQSLGQGLEFLIYFQGNSAPDKSGLPSDRFSAERTGGSVSTLTIQRTQQEDSAVYLCASSPGREVGSGYTFGSGTRLTVV.

This chain links TRBV18 with TRBJ2-2; TRBD1 is a possible D gene (6 bases). Germline CDR1 and CDR2: KGHSH and LQKENI. Trimming removed 3 bases at V and 6 bases at J, with 17 bases between. The length of the CDR3 is 16 residues. CDR3 nucleotides: TGTGCCAGCTCACCTACCGTCACAGGGCCCTCCGGGGAGCTGTTTTTT. Amino acids: CASSPTVTGPSGELFF.

A few counts support this clonotype. The chain joins TRBV29-1 to TRBJ1-5; 8 nucleotides align to TRBD1. The junction had 5 bases not matched to a gene; V was cut back by 6 bases and J by 1 base. This CDR3 spans 14 amino acids. Germline assignment: CDR1 SQVTM and CDR2 ANQGSEA. CDR3 sequence: CSVITGGSNQPQHF. CDR3 DNA: TGCAGCGTAATTACAGGGGGGAGCAATCAGCCCCAGCATTTT.

The chain couples TRBV2 to TRBJ1-6, with a possible D match to TRBD1 (6 bases). The germline V and J ends were trimmed by 3 bases and 7 bases, with 19 bases remaining between them. Germline V gives CDR1 SNHLY, CDR2 FYNNEI. The CDR3 is 17 residues long. The CDR3 loop reads CASSEALRGGRNSPLHF. In DNA, the CDR3 is TGTGCCAGCAGTGAGGCCCTTCGAGGGGGACGCAATTCACCCCTCCACTTT.

The V gene is TRBV24-1, the J gene TRBJ2-1, with 10 bases that match TRBD2. The CDR3 has 15 residues. J lost 3 bases, V lost 4 bases, and 2 bases had no gene match. Germline CDR1 and CDR2: KGHDR and SFDVKD. In DNA form, the CDR3 reads TGTGCCACCAGTGACCCTAGCGGGAGCTACAATGAGCAGTTCTTC. This gives the protein CATSDPSGSYNEQFF.

The chain couples TRBV28 to TRBJ2-4, with a possible D match to TRBD1 (6 bases). The V and J ends lost 8 bases and 9 bases respectively, with 20 bases between them. Germline loops: CDR1 MDHEN, CDR2 SYDVKM. The CDR3 is 14 residues long. In DNA, the CDR3 is TGTGCCAGCCTCAAAAATACCGGGACACGCATTCAGTACTTC. This codes for CASLKNTGTRIQYF. Filled out from reference TRBV28 and TRBJ2-4, the complete variable domain reads DVKVTQSSRYLVKRTGEKVFLECVQDMDHENMFWYRQDPGLGLRLIYFSYDVKMKEKGDIPEGYSVSREKKERFSLILESASTNQTSMYLCASLKNTGTRIQYFGAGTRLSVL.

Worth noting for this clonotype: A clone one base away is much larger, so this may be a read error. The chain uses TRBV7-2 and TRBJ2-7; D uncertain. CDR1 SGHTA and CDR2 FQGNSA come from the germline V gene. The ends were cut back, 4 bases at V and 7 bases at J, with 14 bases in the middle. This CDR3 has 13 residues. The CDR3 loop is CASSSQQLSEQYF. The CDR3 DNA follows: TGTGCCAGCAGCTCACAACAGTTAAGTGAGCAGTACTTC.

This sequence joins TRBV9 and TRBJ2-3, with 14 bases fitting TRBD2. The CDR3 is made up of 19 amino acids. Trimming cost V 3 bases and J 9 bases; bases outside gene matches: 18. Germline V gene data show CDR1 as SGDLS and CDR2 as YYNGEE. CDR3 in DNA: TGTGCCAGCAGCGGCCTCTCGATTAAGACTAGCGGGAGGGCCGGGACGCAGTATTTT. It yields the protein CASSGLSIKTSGRAGTQYF.

This clonotype was seen a few times. The chain carries TRBV6-5 and TRBJ2-1; 9 bases are shared with TRBD2. The CDR3 has 14 amino acids. The trim removed 6 bases at V and 5 bases at J, leaving 5 bases unmatched. The germline gives CDR1 MNHEY, CDR2 SVGAGI. CDR3 bases: TGTGCCAGCAGACTCGGGACTAGCAACAATGAGCAGTTCTTC. Residues: CASRLGTSNNEQFF.

This clonotype was seen more than once but under ten times. The genes are TRBV7-7 and TRBJ2-1; TRBD2 agrees at 7 bases. Germline CDR1 is SSHAT and CDR2 is FNYEAQ (reference sequence). This CDR3 is 15 amino acids long. J lost 9 bases, V lost 5 bases, and 13 bases had no gene match. The CDR3 loop is CASSPHLTLAVEQFF. The CDR3 nucleotides read TGTGCCAGCAGCCCACACCTCACGCTAGCGGTTGAGCAGTTCTTC. Full variable domain (remainder filled in from reference TRBV7-7 and TRBJ2-1): GAGVSQSPRYKVTKRGQDVTLRCDPISSHATLYWYQQALGQGPEFLTYFNYEAQPDKSGLPSDRFSAERPEGSISTLTIQRTEQRDSAMYRCASSPHLTLAVEQFFGPGTRLTVL.

This clonotype has only a few counts. The V call is TRBV27, the J call TRBJ2-7; unclear D gene. Trimming took 6 bases from V and 9 from J, leaving 21 bases between them. In germline, CDR1 is MNHEY, CDR2 SMNVEV (reference sequence). This CDR3 has 14 amino acids. The CDR3 region is CASSPAGSSTGQYF. CDR3 in DNA: TGTGCCAGCAGCCCAGCCGGTTCCTCCACTGGGCAGTACTTC.

This sequence joins TRBV5-1 and TRBJ1-1, with D tentatively TRBD1 (5 bases). The CDR3 loop spans 16 amino acids. The V end was cut by 0 bases, the J end by 1 base, with 13 bases between. The germline CDR1 and CDR2 sequences are SGHRS and YFSETQ. The CDR3 loop is CASSLVRQGPNTEAFF. In DNA, the CDR3 is TGCGCCAGCAGCTTGGTACGGCAGGGCCCGAACACTGAAGCTTTCTTT.

This chain connects TRBV18 to TRBJ2-6; 8 bases line up with TRBD1. The CDR3 consists of 17 residues. V trimming: 3 bases; J trimming: 2 bases; junction bases outside the gene matches: 6. CDR1 and CDR2 (germline): KGHSH, LQKENI. Here the CDR3 reads CASSPGQENPGANVLTF. The CDR3 DNA reads TGTGCCAGCTCACCGGGACAGGAGAACCCTGGGGCCAACGTCCTGACTTTC.

CDR3 nucleotide sequence: TGCAGCTCAATCGAGGGGAACTACAATGAGCAGTTCTTC. Translated, it gives CSSIEGNYNEQFF. The genes are TRBV29-1 and TRBJ2-1; D is tentatively TRBD1 or TRBD2 (5 bases each). The CDR3 has 13 residues. V shed 8 bases and J shed 3 bases, with 14 bases lying between them. Per germline, CDR1 SQVTM and CDR2 ANQGSEA.

CDR3 DNA: TGTGCCAGCAGACTATTAAGCGGGGGGTACAATGAGCAGTTCTTC. This sequence encodes CASRLLSGGYNEQFF. The genes are TRBV12-3 or TRBV12-4 and TRBJ2-1; TRBD2 matches 9 bases. The CDR3 totals 15 residues. With V trimmed by 6 bases and J by 4 bases, 7 bases remained unmatched.

This chain joins TRBV20-1 and TRBJ2-3; D remains ambiguous. The V gene's germline CDR1 is DFQATT and CDR2 SNEGSKA (reference sequence). The CDR3 is 13 residues long. The CDR3 region has the DNA TGCAGCGCCACCCCGGGTAGCACAGATACGCAGTATTTT. This encodes CSATPGSTDTQYF.

The J gene is TRBJ2-1, the V gene TRBV20-1; 11 positions agree with TRBD2. V trimming: 4 bases; J trimming: 0 bases; junction bases outside the gene matches: 5. In germline, CDR1 is DFQATT, CDR2 SNEGSKA (reference sequence). The CDR3 sequence is 16 residues long. CDR3 sequence (DNA): TGCAGTGCTACGACTAGCGGGGCCAGCTCCTACAATGAGCAGTTCTTC. It specifies CSATTSGASSYNEQFF.

This chain joins TRBV7-9 and TRBJ2-2; TRBD2 matches 9 bases. The CDR3 spans 15 residues. The V gene end was trimmed by 7 bases and the J gene end by 4 bases; junction bases not matched to a gene: 7. Germline CDR1 is SEHNR and CDR2 is FQNEAQ (reference sequence). Written as DNA, the CDR3 is TGTGCCAGCACCGTACTAGCGGGTGGCACCGGGGAGCTGTTTTTT. It translates to CASTVLAGGTGELFF.